This T cell receptor (beta chain) was recorded in a study of blood T cell repertoires in COVID-19. Study as a whole: Donors in the United States, Italy and Spain gave samples during acute or convalescent COVID-19. From T cells, B-cell-depleted T cells, or PBMCs came the material, which was cDNA or gDNA.

Authors' processing steps: Reference gene primer amplification gave nucleated cell count estimates. This table comes from immunoSEQ multiplex PCR, and its TCRdb copy is limited to in-frame clones, with some not included. D and trimming come from the DNA, and the V and J calls and clone size come from that table. The sample carries about 190,000 clones, over 75% recorded once. Trimming at V came to 1 base and at J to 8 bases, leaving 12 bases not matched to a gene. CDR3 length: 16 amino acids. Germline CDR1 MNHEY, CDR2 SMNVEV (reference sequence). A few counts support this clone. This TCR came from a woman in her forties or fifties with acute or convalescent COVID-19. This chain joins TRBV27 and TRBJ2-3, with TRBD2 matching 7 bases. The sequenced sample consisted of peripheral blood. CDR3 protein: CASSLFPSGRRGTQYF. The CDR3 DNA follows: TGTGCCAGCAGTTTATTTCCTAGCGGACGCCGGGGTACGCAGTATTTT.